Below are 26 T cell receptor beta chains sequenced from a single sample in a study of T cell clusters in autoimmune cytopenias. TRB was amplified from roughly 270 ng of peripheral blood genomic DNA per sample. One tube held mixed TRB-A and TRB-B primer pools for touch-down PCR. For each CDR3 protein, TCRdb gives one entry from its re-call of the multiplex PCR reads, without DNA. The sample includes under 8,500 distinct CDR3 sequences. These data were also filed under a second study, of T cell repertoires in aging, cancer and after chemotherapy.

The sequencing input was peripheral blood. All receptors come from a human donor in good health.

This clonotype registers medium-sized (0.01 to 0.1%) by frequency. The CDR3 is CASSPPDRARYEQYF. The gene calls are TRBV18 and TRBJ2-7; TCRdb gives TRBD1 as the D gene, but with no DNA this cannot be confirmed. There are 15 residues in the CDR3. Germline CDR1 KGHSH, CDR2 LQKENI.

V gene TRBV6-1 combines with J gene TRBJ2-2; TCRdb outputs TRBD2, but without DNA this stays unchecked. CDR1 is MNHNS and CDR2 is SASEGT in the germline V gene. This CDR3 is built from 15 residues. CDR3 region: CASSWGVGGTGELFF.

This clonotype shows up as medium-sized by frequency. The genes are TRBV6-1 and TRBJ1-4; the TRBD1 assignment by TCRdb is unverifiable without DNA. This CDR3 spans 15 amino acids. Germline values: CDR1 MNHNS, CDR2 SASEGT. The CDR3 sequence is CASSYRGPPNEKLFF.

This clonotype is medium-sized by frequency. This CDR3 is CASSRLTSGIGSQYF. This chain connects TRBV6-1 to TRBJ2-5; TCRdb outputs TRBD2, but without DNA this stays unchecked. Germline CDR1 MNHNS, CDR2 SASEGT. This CDR3 has 15 amino acids.

V and J are TRBV19 and TRBJ1-5. The CDR3 spans 13 residues. Looked up from germline, CDR1 is LNHDA and CDR2 is SQIVND (reference sequence). The CDR3 loop is CASSSLPGGPQHF.

The rearrangement links TRBV7-2 to TRBJ2-6. This CDR3 has 13 residues. The germline V gene encodes CDR1 SGHTA and CDR2 FQGNSA. CDR3: CASRLSGANVLTF.

The chain combines TRBV7-3 with TRBJ2-1; TCRdb designates TRBD1, a call that cannot be tested without DNA. The CDR3 length is 13 residues. Germline V CDR1 and CDR2: SGHTA, FQGTGA. The CDR3 loop reads CASSLRMRGSQFF.

The chain has TRBV5-6 and TRBJ1-1. This CDR3 has 14 amino acids. Per the germline V gene, CDR1 is SGHDT and CDR2 is YYEEEE. CDR3: CASSRAASNTEAFF.

The chain combines TRBV7-2 with TRBJ2-1; the D call from TCRdb, TRBD2, cannot be confirmed without DNA. CDR1 is SGHTA and CDR2 is FQGNSA in the germline V gene. The CDR3 is 14 residues long. CDR3 sequence reads: CASSLGGRGDEQYF.

This clonotype is labeled medium-sized based on frequency. This chain connects TRBV29-1 to TRBJ2-2; without DNA, the TCRdb call of TRBD2 cannot be checked. This CDR3 is built from 14 residues. CDR1 and CDR2 (germline): SQVTM, ANQGSEA. The CDR3 region is CSAAWGGIAGELFF.

The chain links TRBV19 to TRBJ1-5; the D gene TCRdb calls, TRBD1, cannot be checked with no DNA. CDR1 is LNHDA, CDR2 SQIVND, per germline (reference sequence). The CDR3 length is 15 residues. CDR3 protein: CASSISTGGNQPQHF.

This rearrangement joins TRBV19 to TRBJ1-1; TCRdb selects TRBD1, and the lack of DNA leaves this call unchecked. Germline lookup yields CDR1 LNHDA and CDR2 SQIVND (reference sequence). The CDR3 has 15 residues. CDR3 region: CASTPKGSGFGEAFF. The variable domain in full, with the rest retrieved from reference TRBV19 and TRBJ1-1, is DGGITQSPKYLFRKEGQNVTLSCEQNLNHDAMYWYRQDPGQGLRLIYYSQIVNDFQKGDIAEGYSVSREKKESFPLTVTSAQKNPTAFYLCASTPKGSGFGEAFFGQGTRLTVV.

This chain connects TRBV18 to TRBJ2-7; TCRdb calls TRBD2, which cannot be checked without DNA. Per germline, CDR1 KGHSH and CDR2 LQKENI. This CDR3 is 16 amino acids long. The CDR3 sequence: CASSPGLAELSYEQYF.

The rearrangement links TRBV10-3 to TRBJ2-7; TCRdb names TRBD2, which stays unverified in the absence of DNA. Germline-derived CDR1 and CDR2 are ENHRY and SYGVKD. The CDR3 contains 14 residues. The CDR3 sequence is CAISLAGPAYEQYF.

This clonotype is identified as large from frequency. V is TRBV29-1 and J is TRBJ2-2; TCRdb designates TRBD2, a call that cannot be tested without DNA. CDR3 length: 16 residues. Germline CDR1 reads SQVTM; CDR2 reads ANQGSEA. The CDR3 loop is CSVEGQTSGRPGELFF.

Its frequency marks this clonotype as medium-sized. The rearrangement uses TRBV11-1 and TRBJ2-1; TCRdb proposes TRBD1, but this gene call is untestable without DNA. Germline CDR1 SGHAT, CDR2 FQDESV (reference sequence). The CDR3 consists of 15 residues. CDR3 region: CASSQTGTNYNEQFF.

The chain couples TRBV5-1 to TRBJ2-3. The CDR3 consists of 13 residues. The germline gives CDR1 SGHRS, CDR2 YFSETQ. CDR3 sequence reads: CASSSGGADTQYF. Full variable domain (outside the CDR3, taken from reference TRBV5-1 and TRBJ2-3): KAGVTQTPRYLIKTRGQQVTLSCSPISGHRSVSWYQQTPGQGLQFLFEYFSETQRNKGNFPGRFSGRQFSNSRSEMNVSTLELGDSALYLCASSSGGADTQYFGPGTRLTVL.

This clonotype counts as medium-sized by frequency. The chain has TRBV29-1 and TRBJ2-7; TCRdb calls TRBD2, which cannot be checked without DNA. Germline V gives CDR1 SQVTM, CDR2 ANQGSEA. The CDR3 runs 11 residues. The chain's CDR3 is CSVRGGYEQYF.

This clonotype is medium-sized by frequency. J is TRBJ2-2 and V is TRBV6-5; TCRdb picks TRBD1, but there is no DNA to check that call. The CDR3 totals 15 residues. Per germline, CDR1 MNHEY and CDR2 SVGAGI. The CDR3 region is CASSYLDRGTGELFF.

Considering frequency, this clonotype is medium-sized. The genes are TRBV6-2 or TRBV6-3 and TRBJ2-5. The CDR3 spans 14 residues. Germline values: CDR1 MNHEY, CDR2 SVGEGT. This CDR3 is CASSYSGMQETQYF.

The chain joins TRBV5-7 to TRBJ2-1. TRBV5-7 carries the ORF label, with uncertain function. The CDR3 is 13 residues long. The CDR3 is CASSLDGHNEQFF.

V gene TRBV5-4 combines with J gene TRBJ2-7; the D gene TCRdb calls, TRBD1, cannot be checked with no DNA. Germline CDR1 reads SGHNT; CDR2 reads YYREEE (reference sequence). The CDR3 is 14 residues long. The CDR3 loop reads CASSAAGTNYEQYF.

V gene TRBV6-1 combines with J gene TRBJ1-5; TCRdb picks TRBD1, but there is no DNA to check that call. CDR1 and CDR2 (germline): MNHNS, SASEGT. The CDR3 consists of 15 residues. The CDR3 sequence is CASSYMGQVNQPQHF.

CDR3 amino acids: CASSPKAGVPYGGETQYF. The chain couples TRBV6-5 to TRBJ2-5; TCRdb's D call of TRBD2 is untestable without DNA. The CDR3 extends over 18 amino acids. In germline, CDR1 is MNHEY, CDR2 SVGAGI.

The chain combines TRBV20-1 with TRBJ1-1. The CDR3 has 14 amino acids. The V gene's germline CDR1 is DFQATT and CDR2 SNEGSKA (reference sequence). CDR3: CSARSRQGGTEAFF.

The chain joins TRBV10-3 to TRBJ1-5; the TCRdb call, TRBD1, lacks DNA for checking. The CDR3 spans 16 residues. CDR1 is ENHRY and CDR2 is SYGVKD in the germline V gene. This chain's CDR3 is CAISESGGAINQPQHF.